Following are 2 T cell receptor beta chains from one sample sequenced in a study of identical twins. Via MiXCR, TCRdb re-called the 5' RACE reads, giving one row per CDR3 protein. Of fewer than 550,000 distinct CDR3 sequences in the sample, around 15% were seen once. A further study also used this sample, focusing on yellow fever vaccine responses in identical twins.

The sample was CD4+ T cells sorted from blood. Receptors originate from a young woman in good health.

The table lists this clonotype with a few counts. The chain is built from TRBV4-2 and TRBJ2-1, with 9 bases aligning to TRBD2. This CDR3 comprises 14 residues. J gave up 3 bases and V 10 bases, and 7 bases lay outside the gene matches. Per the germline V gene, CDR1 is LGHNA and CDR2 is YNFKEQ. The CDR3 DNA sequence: TGTGCCACTACCGGGACTAGCTACTACAATGAGCAGTTCTTC. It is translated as CATTGTSYYNEQFF.

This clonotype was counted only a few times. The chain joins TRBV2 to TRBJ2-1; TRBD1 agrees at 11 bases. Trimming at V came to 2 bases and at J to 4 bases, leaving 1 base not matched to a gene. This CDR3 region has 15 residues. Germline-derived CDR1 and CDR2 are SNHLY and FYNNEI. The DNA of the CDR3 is TGTGCCAGCAGTGAATGGGACAGGGGGTACAATGAGCAGTTCTTC. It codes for CASSEWDRGYNEQFF.